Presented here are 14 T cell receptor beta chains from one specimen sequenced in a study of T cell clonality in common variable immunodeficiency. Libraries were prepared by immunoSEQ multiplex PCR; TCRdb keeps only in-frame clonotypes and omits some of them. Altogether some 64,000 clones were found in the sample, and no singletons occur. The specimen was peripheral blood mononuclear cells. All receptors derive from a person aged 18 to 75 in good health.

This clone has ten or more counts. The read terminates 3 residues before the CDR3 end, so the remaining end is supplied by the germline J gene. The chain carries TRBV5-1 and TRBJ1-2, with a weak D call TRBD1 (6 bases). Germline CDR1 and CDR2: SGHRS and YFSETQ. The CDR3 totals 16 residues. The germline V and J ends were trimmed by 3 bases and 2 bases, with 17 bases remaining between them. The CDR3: CASSSTTTGRNYGYTF. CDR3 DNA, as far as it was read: TGCGCCAGCAGCTCGACAACGACAGGAAGGAACTATGGC.

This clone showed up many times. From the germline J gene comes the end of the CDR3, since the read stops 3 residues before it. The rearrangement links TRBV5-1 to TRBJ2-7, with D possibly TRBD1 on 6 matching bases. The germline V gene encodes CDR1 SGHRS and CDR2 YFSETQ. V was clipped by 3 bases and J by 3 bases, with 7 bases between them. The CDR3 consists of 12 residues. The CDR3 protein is CASSSDSYEQYF. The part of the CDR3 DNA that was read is TGCGCCAGCAGCTCGGACAGCTACGAG.

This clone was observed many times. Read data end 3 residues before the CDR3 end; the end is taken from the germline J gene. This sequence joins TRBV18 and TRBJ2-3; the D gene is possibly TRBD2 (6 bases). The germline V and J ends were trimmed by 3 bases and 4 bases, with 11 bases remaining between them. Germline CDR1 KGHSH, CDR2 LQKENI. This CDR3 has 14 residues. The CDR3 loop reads CASSPPGLPDTQYF. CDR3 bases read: TGTGCCAGCTCACCCCCAGGACTACCAGATACG.

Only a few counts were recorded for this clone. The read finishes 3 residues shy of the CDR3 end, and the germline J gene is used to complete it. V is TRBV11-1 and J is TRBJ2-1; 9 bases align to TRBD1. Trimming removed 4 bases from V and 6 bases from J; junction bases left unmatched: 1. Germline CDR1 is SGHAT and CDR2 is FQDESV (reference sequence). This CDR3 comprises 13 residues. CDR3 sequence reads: CASSWGQGNEQFF. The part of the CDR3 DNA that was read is TGTGCCAGCAGCTGGGGACAGGGCAATGAG.

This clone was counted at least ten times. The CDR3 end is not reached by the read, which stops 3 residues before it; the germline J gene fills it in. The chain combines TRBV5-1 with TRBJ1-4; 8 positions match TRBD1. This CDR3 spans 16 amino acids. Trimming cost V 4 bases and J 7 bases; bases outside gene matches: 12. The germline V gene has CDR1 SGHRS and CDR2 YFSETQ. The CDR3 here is CASSPSTTGAGEKLFF. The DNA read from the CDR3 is TGCGCCAGCAGCCCAAGTACGACAGGGGCTGGTGAAAAA.

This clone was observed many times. The sequenced CDR3 bases are TGTGCCAGCAGTGCCCTCCCGGGACTGCGAGCCTACGAG. Amino acids: CASSALPGLRAYE. The entire CDR3 is CASSALPGLRAYEQYF. This sequence joins TRBV28 and TRBJ2-7, with D possibly being TRBD2 (6 bases). The read comes to an end 3 residues before the CDR3 does, leaving the germline J gene to fill in the end. Per germline, CDR1 MDHEN and CDR2 SYDVKM. The CDR3 is 16 residues long. Trimming stripped 5 bases from V and 2 bases from J, with 19 bases between.

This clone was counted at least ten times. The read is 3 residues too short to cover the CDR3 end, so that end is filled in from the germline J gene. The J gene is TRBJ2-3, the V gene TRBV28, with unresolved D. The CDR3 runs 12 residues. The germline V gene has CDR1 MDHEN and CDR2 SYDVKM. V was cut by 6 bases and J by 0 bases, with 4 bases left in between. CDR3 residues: CASSGSTDTQYF. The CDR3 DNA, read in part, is TGTGCCAGCAGCGGGAGCACAGATACG. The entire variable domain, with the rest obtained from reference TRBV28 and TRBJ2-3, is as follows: DVKVTQSSRYLVKRTGEKVFLECVQDMDHENMFWYRQDPGLGLRLIYFSYDVKMKEKGDIPEGYSVSREKKERFSLILESASTNQTSMYLCASSGSTDTQYFGPGTRLTVL.

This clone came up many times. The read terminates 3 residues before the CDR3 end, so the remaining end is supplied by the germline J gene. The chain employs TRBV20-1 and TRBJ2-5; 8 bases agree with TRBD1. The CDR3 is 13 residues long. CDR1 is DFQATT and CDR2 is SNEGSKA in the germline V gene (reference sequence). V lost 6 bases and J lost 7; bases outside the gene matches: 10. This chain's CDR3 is CSATQGARGTQYF. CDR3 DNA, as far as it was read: TGCAGTGCAACTCAGGGGGCTCGCGGGACC.

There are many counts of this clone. This CDR3 reads CASTRQGTNYGYTF. CDR3 DNA (partial): TGTGCCAGTACGCGACAGGGGACTAACTATGGC. The gene calls are TRBV19 and TRBJ1-2, with 8 bases identical to TRBD1. Read coverage stops 3 residues before the CDR3 terminus; the germline J gene supplies the remainder. With 7 bases clipped from V and 0 bases from J, the junction kept 4 bases outside the gene matches. Germline V gene lookup returns CDR1 LNHDA and CDR2 SQIVND (reference sequence). The CDR3 covers 14 residues.

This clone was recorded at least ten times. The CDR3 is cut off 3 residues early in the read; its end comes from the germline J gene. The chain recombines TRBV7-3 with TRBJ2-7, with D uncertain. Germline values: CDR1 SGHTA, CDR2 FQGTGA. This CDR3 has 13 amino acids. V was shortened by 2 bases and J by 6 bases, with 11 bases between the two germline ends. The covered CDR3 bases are TGTGCCAGCAGCTTACTTCAGGAGACCGAG. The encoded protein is CASSLLQETE. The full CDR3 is CASSLLQETEQYF.

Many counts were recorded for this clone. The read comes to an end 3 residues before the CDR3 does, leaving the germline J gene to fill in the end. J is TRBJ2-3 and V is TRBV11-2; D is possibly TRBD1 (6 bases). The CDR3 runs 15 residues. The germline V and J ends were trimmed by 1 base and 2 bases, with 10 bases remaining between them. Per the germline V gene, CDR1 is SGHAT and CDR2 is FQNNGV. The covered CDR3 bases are TGTGCCAGCAGCTTAGGAAGGGGGTTCACAGATACG. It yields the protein CASSLGRGFTDT. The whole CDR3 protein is CASSLGRGFTDTQYF.

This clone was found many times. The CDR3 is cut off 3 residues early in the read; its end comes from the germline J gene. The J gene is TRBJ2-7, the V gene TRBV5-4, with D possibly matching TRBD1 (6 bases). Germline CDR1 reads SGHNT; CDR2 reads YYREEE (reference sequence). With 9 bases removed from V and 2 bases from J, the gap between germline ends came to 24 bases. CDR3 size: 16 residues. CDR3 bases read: TGTGCCACTCTACTTACGGACCAGGGGATCCCCTACGAG. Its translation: CATLLTDQGIPYE. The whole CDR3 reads CATLLTDQGIPYEQYF.

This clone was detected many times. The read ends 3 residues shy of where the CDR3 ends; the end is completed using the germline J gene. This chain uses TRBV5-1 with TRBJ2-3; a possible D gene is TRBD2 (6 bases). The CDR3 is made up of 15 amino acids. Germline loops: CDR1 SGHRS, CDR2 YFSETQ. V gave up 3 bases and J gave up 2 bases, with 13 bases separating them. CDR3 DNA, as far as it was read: TGCGCCAGCAGCTCTTGGACGGGACTCACAGATACG. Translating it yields CASSSWTGLTDT. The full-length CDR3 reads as CASSSWTGLTDTQYF.

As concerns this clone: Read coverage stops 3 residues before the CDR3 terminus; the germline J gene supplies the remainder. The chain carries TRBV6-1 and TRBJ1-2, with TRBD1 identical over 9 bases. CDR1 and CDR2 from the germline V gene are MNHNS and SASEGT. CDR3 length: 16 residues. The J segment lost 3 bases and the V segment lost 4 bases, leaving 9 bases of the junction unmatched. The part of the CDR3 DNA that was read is TGTGCCAGCAGTGCCGCCGGGACAGGGTTTTACTATGGC. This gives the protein CASSAAGTGFYYG. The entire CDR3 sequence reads CASSAAGTGFYYGYTF.